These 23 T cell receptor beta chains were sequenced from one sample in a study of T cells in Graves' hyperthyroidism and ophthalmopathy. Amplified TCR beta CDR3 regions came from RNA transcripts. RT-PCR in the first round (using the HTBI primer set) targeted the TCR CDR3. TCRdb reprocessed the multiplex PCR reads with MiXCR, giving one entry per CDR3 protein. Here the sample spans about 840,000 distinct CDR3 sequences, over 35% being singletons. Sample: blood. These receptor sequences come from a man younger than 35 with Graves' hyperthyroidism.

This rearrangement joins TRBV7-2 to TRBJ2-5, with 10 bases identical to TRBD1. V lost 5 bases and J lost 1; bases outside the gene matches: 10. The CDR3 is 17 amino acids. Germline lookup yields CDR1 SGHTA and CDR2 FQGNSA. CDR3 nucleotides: TGTGCCAGCAGCCCCTCATTGGGGGACAGGGGCCAAGAGACCCAGTACTTC. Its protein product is CASSPSLGDRGQETQYF.

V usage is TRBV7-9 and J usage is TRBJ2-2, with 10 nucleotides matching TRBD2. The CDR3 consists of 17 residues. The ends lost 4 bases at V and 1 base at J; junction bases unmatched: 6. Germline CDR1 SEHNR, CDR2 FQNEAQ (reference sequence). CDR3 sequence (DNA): TGTGCCAGCAGCTGTGGACTAGCGGTAGTGAACACCGGGGAGCTGTTTTTT. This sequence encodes CASSCGLAVVNTGELFF.

CDR3 DNA sequence: TGTGCCAGCAGGGGGGGACAGGGATATGGAAACACCATATATTTT. Protein product: CASRGGQGYGNTIYF. This chain connects TRBV7-2 to TRBJ1-3; TRBD1 aligns across 9 bases. This CDR3 has 15 residues. Per the germline V gene, CDR1 is SGHTA and CDR2 is FQGNSA. V trimming: 6 bases; J trimming: 3 bases; junction bases outside the gene matches: 6.

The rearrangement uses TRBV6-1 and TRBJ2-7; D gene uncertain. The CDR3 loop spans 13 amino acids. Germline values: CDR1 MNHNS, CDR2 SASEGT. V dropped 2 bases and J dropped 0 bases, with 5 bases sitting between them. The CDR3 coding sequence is TGTGCCAGCAGTGAAATATACTCCTACGAGCAGTACTTC. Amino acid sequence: CASSEIYSYEQYF.

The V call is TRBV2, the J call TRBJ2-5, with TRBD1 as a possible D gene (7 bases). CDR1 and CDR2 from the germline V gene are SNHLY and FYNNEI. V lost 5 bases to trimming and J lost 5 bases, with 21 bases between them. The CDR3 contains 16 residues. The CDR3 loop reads CASSYSVAEGQETQYF. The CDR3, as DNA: TGTGCCAGCAGTTACTCCGTTGCGGAGGGACAGGAGACCCAGTACTTC.

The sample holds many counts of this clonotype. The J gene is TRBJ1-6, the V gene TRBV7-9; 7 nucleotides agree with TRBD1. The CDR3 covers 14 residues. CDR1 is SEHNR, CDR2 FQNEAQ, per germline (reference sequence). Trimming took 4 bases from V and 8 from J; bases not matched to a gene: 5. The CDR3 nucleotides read TGTGCCAGCAGCTCACAGGGGTCAGATTCACCCCTCCACTTT. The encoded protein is CASSSQGSDSPLHF. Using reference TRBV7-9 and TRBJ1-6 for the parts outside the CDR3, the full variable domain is DTGVSQNPRHKITKRGQNVTFRCDPISEHNRLYWYRQTLGQGPEFLTYFQNEAQLEKSRLLSDRFSAERPKGSFSTLEIQRTEQGDSAMYLCASSSQGSDSPLHFGNGTRLTVT.

The CDR3 DNA is TGTGCCAGCAGTTACTCGATAGCGGGAGAAAAACTGTTTTTT. Amino acids: CASSYSIAGEKLFF. The V and J genes are TRBV6-7 and TRBJ1-4; no definite D call. TRBV6-7 is reported as an ORF; its role is uncertain. There are 14 residues in the CDR3. V lost 0 bases, J lost 8 bases, and 10 bases lay in between.

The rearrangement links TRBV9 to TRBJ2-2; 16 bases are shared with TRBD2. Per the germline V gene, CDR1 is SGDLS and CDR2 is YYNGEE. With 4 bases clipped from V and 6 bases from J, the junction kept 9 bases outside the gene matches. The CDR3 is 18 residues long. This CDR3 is CASSPRGLAGGPPGELFF. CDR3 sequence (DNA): TGTGCCAGCAGCCCCCGGGGACTAGCGGGGGGGCCTCCCGGGGAGCTGTTTTTT.

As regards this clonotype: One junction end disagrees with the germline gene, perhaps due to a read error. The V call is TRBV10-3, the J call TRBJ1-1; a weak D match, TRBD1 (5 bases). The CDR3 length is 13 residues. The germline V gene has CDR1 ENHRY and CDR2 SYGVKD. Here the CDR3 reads CASSYVMGAEAFF. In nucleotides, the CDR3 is TGTGCCAGCAGTTACGTGATGGGGGCTGAAGCTTTCTTT.

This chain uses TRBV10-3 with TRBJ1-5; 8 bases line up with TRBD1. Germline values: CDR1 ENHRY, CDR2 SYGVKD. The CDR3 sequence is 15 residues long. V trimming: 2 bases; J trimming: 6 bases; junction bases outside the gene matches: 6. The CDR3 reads CAISEGQGASQPQHF. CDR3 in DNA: TGTGCCATCAGTGAGGGGCAGGGGGCGAGTCAGCCCCAGCATTTT.

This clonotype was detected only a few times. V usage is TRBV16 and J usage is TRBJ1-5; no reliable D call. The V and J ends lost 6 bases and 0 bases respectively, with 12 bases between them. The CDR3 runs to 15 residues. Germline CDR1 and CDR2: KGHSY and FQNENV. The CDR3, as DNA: TGTGCCAGCAGTCCAGCTAACTATAGCAATCAGCCCCAGCATTTT. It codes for CASSPANYSNQPQHF.

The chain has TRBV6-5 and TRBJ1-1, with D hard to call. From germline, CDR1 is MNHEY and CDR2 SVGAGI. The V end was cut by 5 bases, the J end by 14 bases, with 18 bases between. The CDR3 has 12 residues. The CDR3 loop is CASSPTPDEQFF. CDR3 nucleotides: TGTGCCAGCAGTCCCACCCCGGATGAGCAGTTCTTT.

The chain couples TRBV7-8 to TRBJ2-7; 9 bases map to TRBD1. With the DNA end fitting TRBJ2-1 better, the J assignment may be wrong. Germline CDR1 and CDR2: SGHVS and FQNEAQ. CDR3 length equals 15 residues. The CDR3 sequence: CASSPPDRGLGEQFF. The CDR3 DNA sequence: TGTGCCAGCAGCCCGCCGGACAGGGGTTTGGGTGAGCAGTTCTTC.

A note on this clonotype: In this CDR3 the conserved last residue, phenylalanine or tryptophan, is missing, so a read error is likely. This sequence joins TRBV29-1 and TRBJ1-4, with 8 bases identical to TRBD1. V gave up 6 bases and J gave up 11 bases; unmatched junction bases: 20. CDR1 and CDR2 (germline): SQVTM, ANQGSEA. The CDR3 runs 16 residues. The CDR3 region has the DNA TGCAGCGTAAAAAATATCCCGGGACAGGATTCGGAGAAACTGTTTTCT. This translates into CSVKNIPGQDSEKLFS.

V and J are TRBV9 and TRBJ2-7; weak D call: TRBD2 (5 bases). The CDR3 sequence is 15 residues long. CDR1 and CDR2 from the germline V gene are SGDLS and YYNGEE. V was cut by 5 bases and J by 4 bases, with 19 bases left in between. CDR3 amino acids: CASSTEDSPAYEQYF. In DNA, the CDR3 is TGTGCCAGCAGTACGGAGGACTCACCGGCATACGAGCAGTACTTC.

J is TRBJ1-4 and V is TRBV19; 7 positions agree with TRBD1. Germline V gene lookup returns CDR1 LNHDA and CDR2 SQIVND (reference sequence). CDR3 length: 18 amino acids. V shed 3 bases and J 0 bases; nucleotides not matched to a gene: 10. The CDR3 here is CASSMVQGVYSTNEKLFF. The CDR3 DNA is TGTGCCAGTAGTATGGTCCAGGGGGTCTACTCAACTAATGAAAAACTGTTTTTT.

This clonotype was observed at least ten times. The CDR3 loop reads CSVGHLSNQPQHF. CDR3 coding DNA: TGCAGTGTCGGACACCTTAGCAATCAGCCCCAGCATTTT. The J gene is TRBJ1-5, the V gene TRBV20-1; D may be TRBD1 (5 bases). V was shortened by 7 bases and J by 0 bases, with 10 bases between the two germline ends. CDR1 DFQATT and CDR2 SNEGSKA come from the germline V gene (reference sequence). The CDR3 spans 13 residues.

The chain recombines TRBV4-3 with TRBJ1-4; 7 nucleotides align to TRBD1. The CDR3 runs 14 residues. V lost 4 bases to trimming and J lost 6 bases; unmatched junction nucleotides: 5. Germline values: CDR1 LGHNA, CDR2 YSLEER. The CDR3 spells CASSPGTVDEKLFF. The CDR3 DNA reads TGCGCCAGCAGCCCCGGGACAGTGGATGAAAAACTGTTTTTT.

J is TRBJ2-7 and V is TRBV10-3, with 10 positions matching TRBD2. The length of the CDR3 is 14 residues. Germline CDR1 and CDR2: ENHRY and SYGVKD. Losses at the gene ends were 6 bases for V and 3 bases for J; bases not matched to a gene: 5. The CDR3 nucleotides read TGTGCCATCAGGGGCGGGACTAGCGTCTACGAGCAGTACTTC. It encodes CAIRGGTSVYEQYF.

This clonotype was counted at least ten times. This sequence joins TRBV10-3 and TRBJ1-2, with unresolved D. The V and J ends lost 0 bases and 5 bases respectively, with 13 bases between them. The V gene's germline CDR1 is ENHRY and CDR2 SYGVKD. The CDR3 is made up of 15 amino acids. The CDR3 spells CAISESNGPGYGYTF. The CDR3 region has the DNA TGTGCCATCAGTGAGTCGAATGGGCCGGGGTATGGCTACACCTTC.

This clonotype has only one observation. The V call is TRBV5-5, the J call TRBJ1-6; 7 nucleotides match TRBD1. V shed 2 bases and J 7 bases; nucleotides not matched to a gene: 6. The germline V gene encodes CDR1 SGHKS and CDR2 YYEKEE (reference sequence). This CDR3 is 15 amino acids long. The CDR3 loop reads CASSLTGQSNSPLHF. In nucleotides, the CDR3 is TGTGCCAGCAGCTTAACGGGACAGTCAAATTCACCCCTCCACTTT.

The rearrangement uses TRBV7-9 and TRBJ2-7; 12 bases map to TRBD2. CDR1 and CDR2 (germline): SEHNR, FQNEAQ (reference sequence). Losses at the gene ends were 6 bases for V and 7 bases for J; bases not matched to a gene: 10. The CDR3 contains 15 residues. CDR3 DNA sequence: TGTGCCAGCAGTATACTAGCGGGGGGCTCGGAGGAGCAGTACTTC. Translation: CASSILAGGSEEQYF.

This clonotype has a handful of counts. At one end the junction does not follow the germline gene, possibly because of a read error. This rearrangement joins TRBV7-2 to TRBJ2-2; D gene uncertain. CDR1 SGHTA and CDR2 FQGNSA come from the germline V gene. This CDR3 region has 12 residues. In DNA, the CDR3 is TGTGCCAGCACCTTATATTCCGGGGAGCTGTTTTTT. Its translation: CASTLYSGELFF. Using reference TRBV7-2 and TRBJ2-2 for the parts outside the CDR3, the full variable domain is GAGVSQSPSNKVTEKGKDVELRCDPISGHTALYWYRQSLGQGLEFLIYFQGNSAPDKSGLPSDRFSAERTGGSVSTLTIQRTQQEDSAVYLCASTLYSGELFFGEGSRLTVL.